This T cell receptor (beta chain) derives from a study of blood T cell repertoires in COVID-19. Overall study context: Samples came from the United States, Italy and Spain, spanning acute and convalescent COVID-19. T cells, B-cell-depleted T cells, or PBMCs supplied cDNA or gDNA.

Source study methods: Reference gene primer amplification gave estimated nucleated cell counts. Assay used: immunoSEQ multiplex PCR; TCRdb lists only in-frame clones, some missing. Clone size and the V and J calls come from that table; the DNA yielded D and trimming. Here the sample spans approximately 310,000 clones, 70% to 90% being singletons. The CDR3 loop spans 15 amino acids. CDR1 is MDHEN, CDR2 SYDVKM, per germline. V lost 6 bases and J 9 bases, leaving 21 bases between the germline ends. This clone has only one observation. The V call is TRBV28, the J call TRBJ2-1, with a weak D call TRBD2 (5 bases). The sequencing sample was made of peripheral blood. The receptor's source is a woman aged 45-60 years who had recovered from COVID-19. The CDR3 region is CASSLLGPGIGEQFF. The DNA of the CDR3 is TGTGCCAGCAGCCTGCTGGGTCCGGGGATCGGTGAGCAGTTCTTC.